This TCR beta chain was profiled in a study of CD8 T cells in ankylosing spondylitis. Findings and limits, study-wide: A motif of roughly eight highly homologous TCR beta variants was seen as apparently characteristic of ankylosing spondylitis blood. Significant enrichment of disease-linked clones was reportedly seen in matched ankylosing spondylitis synovial fluid. Relatively scarce in peripheral blood, disease-linked clones were CD8+.

Deletions cut 2 bases from V and 4 bases from J, with 13 bases between. This CDR3 region has 15 residues. The germline V gene has CDR1 SGDLS and CDR2 YYNGEE. One entry per CDR3 protein results from TCRdb running MiXCR on the 5' RACE reads. This repertoire shows approximately 12,000 distinct CDR3 sequences, roughly 3% found once; its top ten account for 8.7%. This clonotype was recorded at least ten times. Antigen unknown. This clonotype was sampled from a male donor with ankylosing spondylitis or in good health (not recorded which). Sequencing used blood, either unsorted or a sorted T cell fraction (not recorded which). This sequence joins TRBV9 and TRBJ2-1; unclear D gene. This chain's CDR3 is CASSVSPQGYNEQFF. The CDR3 DNA is TGTGCCAGCAGCGTTTCCCCTCAAGGATACAATGAGCAGTTCTTC.